The next 18 T cell receptor beta chains were all read from a single sample in a study of OX40 agonist ivuxolimab in advanced cancers. Here immunoSEQ multiplex PCR was the method, and the copy in TCRdb shows in-frame clones only, minus some. Altogether tens of thousands of clones are present, roughly 83% being singletons, with the ten largest covering roughly 7.3%. The input for sequencing was CD4+ or CD8+ T cells sorted from blood, taken in a trial of the OX40 agonist ivuxolimab. Every receptor here comes from an adult with an advanced solid tumor such as melanoma, head and neck, liver or kidney cancer.

CDR3 protein: CASSQGVARQSYEQYF. The CDR3 DNA follows: TGTGCCAGCAGCCAAGGAGTAGCGCGACAGTCCTACGAGCAGTACTTC. J is TRBJ2-7 and V is TRBV4-2; D tentatively reads TRBD1 or TRBD2 (5 bases each). The germline gives CDR1 LGHNA, CDR2 YNFKEQ. The CDR3 has 16 amino acids. The ends were cut back, 1 base at V and 1 base at J, with 14 bases in the middle.

This chain connects TRBV7-9 to TRBJ2-2; either TRBD1 or TRBD2 may supply D (5 bases each). Germline V gene sequence: CDR1 SEHNR, CDR2 FQNEAQ (reference sequence). The V gene lost 1 base and the J gene lost 4 bases, with 13 bases spanning the gap. The length of the CDR3 is 16 residues. The CDR3 loop reads CASSLGGPEPTGELFF. CDR3 bases: TGTGCCAGCAGCTTAGGGGGACCCGAGCCCACCGGGGAGCTGTTTTTT.

This chain uses TRBV6-6 with TRBJ1-3; 7 bases fit TRBD1. The CDR3 is 16 amino acids. Germline CDR1 is MNHNY and CDR2 is SVGAGI (reference sequence). Unmatched junction bases numbered 6, after V lost 0 bases and J lost 4 bases. The CDR3 DNA reads TGTGCCAGCAGTTACTCAGGGGGCAGCTTGGGAAACACCATATATTTT. Protein sequence: CASSYSGGSLGNTIYF.

The chain combines TRBV18 with TRBJ1-2, with a tentative D call TRBD1 (5 bases). Trimming took 3 bases from V and 3 from J, leaving 11 bases between them. Looked up from germline, CDR1 is KGHSH and CDR2 is LQKENI. This CDR3 spans 14 amino acids. Here the CDR3 DNA reads TGTGCCAGCTCACCCGGGGCTTCAGACTATGGCTACACCTTC. As protein: CASSPGASDYGYTF.

There are a few counts of this clone. The genes are TRBV14 and TRBJ2-7; weak D call: TRBD2 (6 bases). This CDR3 comprises 13 residues. Looked up from germline, CDR1 is SGHDN and CDR2 is FVKESK. Trimming left V 0 bases short and J 6 bases short, with 9 bases between. CDR3 coding DNA: TGTGCCAGCAGCCAAGAATGGAGGGTCGAGCAGTACTTC. Translation: CASSQEWRVEQYF.

The V and J genes are TRBV7-2 and TRBJ2-1; 11 positions match TRBD2. CDR3 length: 15 amino acids. The junction had 11 bases not matched to a gene; V was cut back by 1 base and J by 15 bases. Germline V gives CDR1 SGHTA, CDR2 FQGNSA. CDR3 residues: CASSLGISGGARRFF. For the CDR3, the DNA is TGTGCCAGCAGCTTAGGAATTAGCGGGGGGGCCCGCAGGTTCTTC.

The chain carries TRBV9 and TRBJ2-2; 12 bases map to TRBD2. V trimming: 4 bases; J trimming: 7 bases; junction bases outside the gene matches: 11. Germline lookup yields CDR1 SGDLS and CDR2 YYNGEE. The CDR3 covers 17 residues. The CDR3 loop is CASSNPSGRARSGELFF. CDR3 nucleotide sequence: TGTGCCAGCAGCAACCCTAGCGGGAGGGCCCGAAGCGGGGAGCTGTTTTTT.

The CDR3 coding sequence is TGTGCCAGCAGTTCCCTTGAAGGGGCGAATGACATTCAGTACTTC. It translates to CASSSLEGANDIQYF. V usage is TRBV27 and J usage is TRBJ2-4; a possible D gene is TRBD1 (5 bases). V gave up 4 bases and J gave up 8 bases, with 18 bases separating them. CDR1 and CDR2 (germline): MNHEY, SMNVEV (reference sequence). CDR3 length equals 15 residues.

J is TRBJ2-1 and V is TRBV29-1; 7 bases agree with TRBD2. The CDR3 is 13 residues long. J gave up 11 bases and V 4 bases, and 11 bases lay outside the gene matches. Germline lookup yields CDR1 SQVTM and CDR2 ANQGSEA. CDR3 coding DNA: TGCAGCGTTGGAGCCCTCCGGGACTACAAGCAGTTCTTC. As protein: CSVGALRDYKQFF.

This chain joins TRBV7-9 and TRBJ2-3, with 7 bases matching TRBD1. The CDR3 loop spans 14 amino acids. Trimming took 4 bases from V and 1 from J; bases not matched to a gene: 2. Germline CDR1 SEHNR, CDR2 FQNEAQ (reference sequence). DNA of the CDR3: TGTGCCAGCAGCTCAGGGGGAGGCACAGATACGCAGTATTTT. Translation gives CASSSGGGTDTQYF.

This clone was detected only once. V is TRBV30 and J is TRBJ2-2; D gene unclear. The V gene lost 3 bases and the J gene lost 8 bases, with 7 bases spanning the gap. Germline lookup yields CDR1 GTSNPN and CDR2 SVGIG (reference sequence). The CDR3 spans 11 residues. This CDR3 is CAWRLGGELFF. The CDR3 coding sequence is TGTGCCTGGAGATTGGGGGGGGAGCTGTTTTTT.

This chain joins TRBV10-2 and TRBJ1-4; the D is unclear. V lost 4 bases and J lost 5, with 8 bases in between. Germline CDR1 WSHSY, CDR2 SAAADI. This CDR3 has 13 residues. The CDR3 spells CASSAQDNEKLFF. The CDR3 nucleotides read TGCGCCAGCAGTGCTCAGGACAATGAAAAACTGTTTTTT.

The chain recombines TRBV11-3 with TRBJ1-1, with no clear D. Germline-derived CDR1 and CDR2 are SGHNT and YENEEA. Deletions cut 3 bases from V and 3 bases from J, with 5 bases between. This CDR3 comprises 12 residues. CDR3 DNA: TGTGCCAGCAGCTTTGACGACACTGAAGCTTTCTTT. Residues: CASSFDDTEAFF.

The J gene is TRBJ1-2, the V gene TRBV11-2; D might be TRBD1 (5 bases). V was clipped by 0 bases and J by 5 bases, with 13 bases between them. This CDR3 spans 15 amino acids. Germline values: CDR1 SGHAT, CDR2 FQNNGV. CDR3 DNA: TGTGCCAGCAGCTTAGATAGGGGACTGGGGTATGGCTACACCTTC. Protein sequence: CASSLDRGLGYGYTF.

The V gene is TRBV30, the J gene TRBJ2-3, with a tentative D call TRBD1 (6 bases). Trimming took off 8 bases at V and 0 bases at J, with 18 bases between the two ends. The germline V gene encodes CDR1 GTSNPN and CDR2 SVGIG (reference sequence). The CDR3 totals 15 residues. CDR3 in DNA: TGTGCCGGAAGTAGGGGGTTTTATAGCACAGATACGCAGTATTTT. This gives the protein CAGSRGFYSTDTQYF.

The chain is built from TRBV7-6 and TRBJ1-1; no reliable D call. Germline lookup yields CDR1 SGHVS and CDR2 FNYEAQ. The CDR3 covers 13 residues. Trimming stripped 5 bases from V and 5 bases from J, with 12 bases between. For the CDR3, the DNA is TGTGCCAGCAGCCCGAGGGCGAGGACTGAAGCTTTCTTT. Its protein product is CASSPRARTEAFF.

CDR3 DNA sequence: TGTGCCAGCAGCTTAGATCGGTCCACAGATACGCAGTATTTT. Encoded protein: CASSLDRSTDTQYF. The rearrangement links TRBV7-2 to TRBJ2-3; D uncertain. This CDR3 has 14 amino acids. V was cut by 1 base and J by 2 bases, with 7 bases left in between. CDR1 is SGHTA, CDR2 FQGNSA, per germline.

The chain uses TRBV7-3 and TRBJ2-2; TRBD1 or TRBD2 may be the D gene (6 bases each). V was shortened by 4 bases and J by 4 bases, with 19 bases between the two germline ends. The CDR3 runs 17 residues. Germline V gene data show CDR1 as SGHTA and CDR2 as FQGTGA. CDR3 loop: CASSSPHRGTSTGELFF. DNA for the CDR3: TGTGCCAGCAGCTCACCCCATCGGGGGACATCCACCGGGGAGCTGTTTTTT.